This TCR beta chain was sequenced in a study of shared clonotypes between healthy human individuals (dated by TCRdb to the early 2020s). Some background on the complete study: The cohort included three men and two women between 18 and 49 years of age. Libraries were prepared and TCR repertoires were sequenced by different laboratories using diverse techniques, in order to increase sequencing depth and limit assay-specific biases. Leukapheresis yielded between about 0.94 and 8.9 billion PBMCs per donor. To estimate repertoire size and how much clonotype sharing occurs between individuals, the study deeply sequenced the blood TCR repertoires of roughly 5 healthy adults. For each donor, CD4 naive and CD4 memory were each run on three plates, CD8 naive on two plates, and CD8 memory on one plate. Beyond this particular receptor, the publication reports: Approximately 4.8% of naive CD4, 3.5% of naive CD8, 2.3% of memory CD4, and 0.4% of memory CD8 clonotypes were shared across a handful of donors. Even with the large sequencing depth, rarefaction of the sorted-subset datasets indicated that sequencing was incomplete. Sampling was restricted to blood, and TCR repertoires in tissue are likely to differ from TCR repertoires in blood. Naive subsets generally had larger estimated clonotype richness than memory subsets did. Compared with non-shared clonotypes, the clonotypes found in all four sorted-subset donors had higher generation probabilities. Pairwise subsampling led to the expectation that sequencing depth would affect the degree of clonotype sharing among donors. Because the study included only a small number of donors, the genetic and exposure-history diversity represented was limited.

Using the deep immunoSEQ assay, multiplex PCR amplified TCR CDR3 regions from genomic DNA. Extracted genomic DNA from each cell subset was distributed evenly across all wells of several immunoSEQ 96-well plates, and each plate was treated as a replicate. For sorted subsets, roughly 190 ng of genomic DNA, equivalent to 25,000 to 35,000 T cell genomes, went into each replicate PCR. Purified libraries were quantified with a Qubit 3.0 fluorometer, sized on a Bioanalyzer 2100, and re-quantified with the KAPA Library Quantification kit. Every immunoSEQ 96-well plate was sequenced on a separate single-read 150-cycle Illumina NextSeq 550 flow cell. In the original analysis: Because only junctional sequences without quality scores were contained in the immunoSEQ output, filtering matching that applied to full-length reads could not be performed. Sequences were annotated with PyIR, a Python wrapper for IgBLAST v1.9, using IMGT germline references to assign V/J genes and CDR3. Reads were filtered out if the reads had weak V/J assignments (E-value above 1e-6), no CDR3, stop codons, out-of-frame junctions, or ambiguous translated residues. A V3J clonotype was defined by an identical inferred V gene, J gene, and CDR3 amino acid sequence. Percentage overlap between repertoires was calculated by dividing the number of shared unique clonotypes by the size of the smaller repertoire. Repertoire richness was assessed with RTK rarefaction, the Chao1 estimator, and Recon v2.1 estimates of unobserved clonotypes. OLGA was used to compute generation probabilities for all TCRbeta clonotypes that the gDNA method yielded from a handful of donors. In its TCRdb copy, this immuneACCESS table keeps in-frame sequences only and misses some clones. Where compared with another copy, unresolved V genes explain less than half of these, and the others have no known cause. The V and J calls and clone size come from that table; D and trimming were worked out from the DNA. Here the sample has 2 million to 2.5 million clones; roughly 95% occur a single time. Around 0.13% of the sample goes to the ten largest clones.

With respect to this clone: The antigen this receptor binds is unknown. It has no much larger one-base neighbor in the sample; base qualities were not kept. The same CDR3 is also encoded by other DNA sequences in this sample.

The donors were healthy, HIV-negative adults who had no recently reported acute infections or vaccinations. Every donor was a Caucasian adult living in Nashville, Tennessee, USA. CD4+ T cells were enriched by magnetic negative selection, after which naive cells were positively selected on CD45RA and the negative fraction was taken as the memory subset. Blood was collected by leukapheresis, and PBMCs were isolated by Ficoll-Histopaque density gradient centrifugation and then cryopreserved in liquid nitrogen vapor phase. Analytical flow cytometry was used to check the purity and quantity of each magnetically sorted T cell population. Genomic DNA was isolated from every sorted fraction and measured by UV absorbance on a Nanodrop 2000c. Unmatched junction bases come to 5, with V trimmed by 6 bases and J by 0 bases. CDR3 length: 15 amino acids, cysteine to phenylalanine. Solely the CDR3 DNA is kept, with 45 bases framed from the first base. Taken from the germline V gene, the CDR1 and CDR2 loops are SGHTA and FQGNSA.

The V gene is TRBV7-2 and the J gene is TRBJ2-7; the central 10 bases match TRBD2. The receptor was isolated from a man aged 18 to 30 in good health. The sequenced material came from naive CD4+ T cells sorted from blood. The cell subset or site label of this sample denotes: CD45RA+ positively selected. The bases read TGTGCCAGCAGTCCTAGCGGGGGAAGCTCCTACGAGCAGTACTTC. This is translated as CASSPSGGSSYEQYF.